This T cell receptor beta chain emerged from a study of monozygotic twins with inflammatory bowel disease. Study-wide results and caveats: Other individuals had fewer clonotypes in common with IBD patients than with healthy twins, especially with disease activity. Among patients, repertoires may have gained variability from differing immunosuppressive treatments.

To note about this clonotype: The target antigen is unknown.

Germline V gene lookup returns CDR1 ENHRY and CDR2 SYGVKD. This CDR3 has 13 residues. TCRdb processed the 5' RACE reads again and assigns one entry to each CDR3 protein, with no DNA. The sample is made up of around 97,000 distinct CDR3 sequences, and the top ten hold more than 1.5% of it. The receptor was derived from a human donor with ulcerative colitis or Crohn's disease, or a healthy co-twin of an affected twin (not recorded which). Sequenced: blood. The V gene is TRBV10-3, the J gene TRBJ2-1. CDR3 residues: CAISDVWNNEQFF.